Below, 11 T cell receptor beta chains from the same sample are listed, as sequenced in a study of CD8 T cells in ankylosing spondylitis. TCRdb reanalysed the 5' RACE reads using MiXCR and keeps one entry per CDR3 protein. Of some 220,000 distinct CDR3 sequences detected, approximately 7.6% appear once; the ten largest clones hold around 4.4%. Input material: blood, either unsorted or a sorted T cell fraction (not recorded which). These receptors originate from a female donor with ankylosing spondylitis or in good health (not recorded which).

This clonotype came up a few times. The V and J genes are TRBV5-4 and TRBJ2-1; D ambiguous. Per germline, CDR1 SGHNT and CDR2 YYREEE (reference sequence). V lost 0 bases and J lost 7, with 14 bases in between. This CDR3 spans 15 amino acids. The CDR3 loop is CASSLEGSLRNEQFF. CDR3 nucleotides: TGTGCCAGCAGCTTGGAGGGCAGCTTGAGGAATGAGCAGTTCTTC.

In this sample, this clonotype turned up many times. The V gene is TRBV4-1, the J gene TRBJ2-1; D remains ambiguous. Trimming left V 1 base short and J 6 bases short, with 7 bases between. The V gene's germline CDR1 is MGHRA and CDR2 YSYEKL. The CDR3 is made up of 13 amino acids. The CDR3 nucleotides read TGCGCCAGCAGCCAAGGGCTCTCCAATGAGCAGTTCTTC. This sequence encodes CASSQGLSNEQFF.

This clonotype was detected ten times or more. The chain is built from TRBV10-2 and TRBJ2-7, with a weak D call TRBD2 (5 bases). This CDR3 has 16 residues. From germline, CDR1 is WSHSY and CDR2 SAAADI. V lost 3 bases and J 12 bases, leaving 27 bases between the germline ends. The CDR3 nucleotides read TGCGCCAGCAGTGACGTGGGAGCGAGGGTCAAGTCGGACTTGTACTTC. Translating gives CASSDVGARVKSDLYF.

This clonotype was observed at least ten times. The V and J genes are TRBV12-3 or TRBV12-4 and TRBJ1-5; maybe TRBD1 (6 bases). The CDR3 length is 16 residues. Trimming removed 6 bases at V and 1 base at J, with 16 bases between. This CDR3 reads CASSPGQSGSNQPQHF. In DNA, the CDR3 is TGTGCCAGCAGCCCAGGACAGTCTGGGAGCAATCAGCCCCAGCATTTT.

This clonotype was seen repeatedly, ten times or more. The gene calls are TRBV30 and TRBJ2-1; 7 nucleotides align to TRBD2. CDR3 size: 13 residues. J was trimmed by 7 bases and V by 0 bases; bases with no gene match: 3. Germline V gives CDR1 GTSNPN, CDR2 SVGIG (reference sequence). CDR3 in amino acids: CAWSVAGVNEQFF. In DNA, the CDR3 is TGTGCCTGGAGTGTTGCGGGAGTAAATGAGCAGTTCTTC. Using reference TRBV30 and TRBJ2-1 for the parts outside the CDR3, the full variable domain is SQTIHQWPATLVQPVGSPLSLECTVEGTSNPNLYWYRQAAGRGLQLLFYSVGIGQISSEVPQNLSASRPQDRQFILSSKKLLLSDSGFYLCAWSVAGVNEQFFGPGTRLTVL.

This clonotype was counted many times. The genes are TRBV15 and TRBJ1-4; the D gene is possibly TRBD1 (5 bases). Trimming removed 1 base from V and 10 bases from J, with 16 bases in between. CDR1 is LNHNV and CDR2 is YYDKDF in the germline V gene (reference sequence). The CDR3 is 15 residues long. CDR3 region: CATSRVENPGGKLFF. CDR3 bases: TGTGCCACCAGCAGAGTGGAGAACCCGGGGGGAAAACTGTTTTTT.

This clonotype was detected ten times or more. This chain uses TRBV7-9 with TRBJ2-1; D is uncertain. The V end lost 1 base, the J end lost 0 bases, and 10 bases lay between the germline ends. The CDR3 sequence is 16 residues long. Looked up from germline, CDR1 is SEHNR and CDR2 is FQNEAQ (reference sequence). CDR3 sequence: CASSLEVTSSYNEQFF. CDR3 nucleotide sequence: TGTGCCAGCAGCTTAGAGGTGACGAGCTCCTACAATGAGCAGTTCTTC.

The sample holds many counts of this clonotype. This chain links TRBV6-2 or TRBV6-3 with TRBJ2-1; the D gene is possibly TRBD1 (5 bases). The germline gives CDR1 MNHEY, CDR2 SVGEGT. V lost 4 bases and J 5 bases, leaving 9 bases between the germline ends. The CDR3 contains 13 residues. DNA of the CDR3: TGTGCCAGCAGTTCATCGACAGACAATGAGCAGTTCTTC. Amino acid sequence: CASSSSTDNEQFF.

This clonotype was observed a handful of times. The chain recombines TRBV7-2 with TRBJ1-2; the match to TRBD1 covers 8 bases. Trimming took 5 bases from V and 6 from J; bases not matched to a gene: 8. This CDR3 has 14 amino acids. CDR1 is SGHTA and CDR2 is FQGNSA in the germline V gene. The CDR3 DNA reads TGTGCCAGCAGCCGTGGACAGGGTAGGCATGGCTACACCTTC. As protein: CASSRGQGRHGYTF.

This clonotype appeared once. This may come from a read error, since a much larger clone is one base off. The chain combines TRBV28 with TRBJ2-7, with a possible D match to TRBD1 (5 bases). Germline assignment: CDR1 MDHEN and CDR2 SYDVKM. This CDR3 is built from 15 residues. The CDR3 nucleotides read TGTGCCAGCAGTTTATGGGCCAGGGTGGACGGCGAGCTGTACTTC. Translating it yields CASSLWARVDGELYF.

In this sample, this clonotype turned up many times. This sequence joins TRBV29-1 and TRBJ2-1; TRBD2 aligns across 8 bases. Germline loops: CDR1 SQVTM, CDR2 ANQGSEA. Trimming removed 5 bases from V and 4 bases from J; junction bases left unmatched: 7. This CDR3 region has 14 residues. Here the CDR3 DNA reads TGCAGCGTTCAAGCGGGAGCCCCATACAATGAGCAGTTCTTC. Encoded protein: CSVQAGAPYNEQFF.